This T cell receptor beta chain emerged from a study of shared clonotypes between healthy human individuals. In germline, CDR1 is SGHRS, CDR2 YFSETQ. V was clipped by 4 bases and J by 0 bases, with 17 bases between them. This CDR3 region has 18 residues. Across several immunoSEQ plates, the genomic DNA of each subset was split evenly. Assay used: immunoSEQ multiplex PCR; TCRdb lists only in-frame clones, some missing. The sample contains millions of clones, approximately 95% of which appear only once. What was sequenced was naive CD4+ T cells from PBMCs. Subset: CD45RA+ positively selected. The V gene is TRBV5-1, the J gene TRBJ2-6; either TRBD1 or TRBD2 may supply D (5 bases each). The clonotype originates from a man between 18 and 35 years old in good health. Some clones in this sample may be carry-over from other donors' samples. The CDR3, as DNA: TGCGCCAGCAGCGACGCTGGGACCCTACCCTCTGGGGCCAACGTCCTGACTTTC. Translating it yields CASSDAGTLPSGANVLTF.